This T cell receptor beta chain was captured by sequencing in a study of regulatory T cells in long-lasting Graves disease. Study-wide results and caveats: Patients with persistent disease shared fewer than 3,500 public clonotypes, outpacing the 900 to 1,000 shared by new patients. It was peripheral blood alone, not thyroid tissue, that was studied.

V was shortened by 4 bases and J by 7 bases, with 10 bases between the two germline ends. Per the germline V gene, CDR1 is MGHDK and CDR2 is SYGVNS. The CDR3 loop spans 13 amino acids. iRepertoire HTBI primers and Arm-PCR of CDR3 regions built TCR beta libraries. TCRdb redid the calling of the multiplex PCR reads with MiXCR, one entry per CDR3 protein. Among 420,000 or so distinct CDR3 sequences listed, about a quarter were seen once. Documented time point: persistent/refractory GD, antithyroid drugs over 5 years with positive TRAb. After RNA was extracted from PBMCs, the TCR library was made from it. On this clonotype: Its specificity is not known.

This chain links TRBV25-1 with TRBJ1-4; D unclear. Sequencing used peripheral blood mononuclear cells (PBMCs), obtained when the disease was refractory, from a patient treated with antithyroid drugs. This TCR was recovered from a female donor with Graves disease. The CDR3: CASSVVGGEKLFF. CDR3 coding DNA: TGTGCCAGCAGTGTTGTAGGTGGTGAAAAACTGTTTTTT.